This is a list of T cell receptor beta chains from one sample in a study of T cells in localized non-small cell lung cancer. Clones were read by immunoSEQ multiplex PCR, and TCRdb kept only the in-frame ones, dropping some. The repertoire consists of some 1,300 clones, with roughly 32% occurring once and the leading ten covering 8% to 9.5%. Sequenced material: normal lung tissue next to the tumor, taken before any cancer treatment. The receptors derive from a male donor at least 60 years old with stage I squamous cell lung carcinoma. Each CDR3 is given with its conserved first and last residue. The order of the fields is J gene, D gene, CDR3 length, clone size, V gene, CDR3 protein, CDR3 DNA. A D gene is named only where the DNA matches it firmly. Expanded clones get a size class; other rows say once, few or many, or leave the size out.

TRBJ2-6 . 15 few TRBV11-3 CASSSGSSGANVLTF TGTGCCAGCAGCTCCGGGTCCTCTGGGGCCAACGTCCTGACTTTC
TRBJ2-2 TRBD1 13 . TRBV29-1 CSGGTGGRGELFF TGCAGCGGGGGGACAGGGGGCCGCGGGGAGCTGTTTTTT
TRBJ2-5 . 15 . TRBV19 CASSIGGITGETQYF TGTGCCAGTAGTATAGGAGGGATTACAGGAGAGACCCAGTACTTC
TRBJ1-5 . 14 . TRBV28 CASSLFRTNQPQHF TGTGCCAGCAGTTTATTCCGGACCAATCAGCCCCAGCATTTT
TRBJ1-1 . 14 . TRBV6-8 CASSLRLGVTEAFF TGTGCCAGCAGCTTGCGGCTAGGGGTCACTGAAGCTTTCTTT
TRBJ1-1 . 18 . TRBV19 CASSRPTFYGTGGTEAFF TGTGCCAGTAGTCGCCCCACCTTCTATGGGACGGGCGGCACTGAAGCTTTCTTT
TRBJ1-1 . 11 . TRBV30 CAWSLSTEAFF TGTGCCTGGAGTTTGAGCACTGAAGCTTTCTTT
TRBJ2-3 . 15 large TRBV11-3 CASSSGTPGTDTQYF TGTGCCAGCAGCTCCGGGACTCCCGGCACAGATACGCAGTATTTT
TRBJ2-7 . 19 . TRBV14 CASSQDLISNVPLFDEQYF TGTGCCAGCAGCCAAGATCTCATCTCGAACGTCCCGCTATTTGACGAGCAGTACTTC
TRBJ1-1 . 15 few TRBV12-5 CASIRDGRSNTEAFF TGTGCCAGCATTCGGGACGGACGGTCGAACACTGAAGCTTTCTTT
TRBJ2-1 TRBD2 14 few TRBV6-8 CASSYKSAGGAQFF TGTGCCAGCAGTTATAAGTCAGCGGGAGGAGCGCAGTTCTTC
TRBJ2-1 . 12 few TRBV9 CASSEGFNEQFF TGTGCCAGCAGCGAGGGGTTCAATGAGCAGTTCTTC
TRBJ2-7 . 15 . TRBV19 CASSIGDASSYEQYF TGTGCCAGTAGTATCGGGGACGCAAGCTCCTACGAGCAGTACTTC
TRBJ2-7 . 16 . TRBV14 CASFTSSSGGYYEQYF TGTGCCAGCTTCACTTCCAGTAGCGGAGGGTACTACGAGCAGTACTTC
TRBJ1-2 . 12 . TRBV29-1 CSVEGLDYGYTF TGCAGCGTTGAAGGATTGGACTATGGCTACACCTTC
TRBJ1-3 . 14 . TRBV29-1 CSVTGTGSGNTIYF TGCAGCGTTACAGGGACCGGTTCTGGAAACACCATATATTTT
TRBJ2-6 TRBD1 17 . TRBV6-8 CASSSTGVASGANVLTF TGTGCCAGCAGTTCGACAGGGGTCGCGTCTGGGGCCAACGTCCTGACTTTC
TRBJ1-1 . 13 . TRBV19 CASKVLRNTEAFF TGTGCCAGTAAAGTTCTAAGAAACACTGAAGCTTTCTTT
TRBJ1-1 . 14 . TRBV19 CASSIRGDNTEAFF TGTGCCAGTAGTATAAGGGGGGACAACACTGAAGCTTTCTTT
TRBJ1-2 . 12 . TRBV9 CASSFDRYGYTF TGTGCCAGCAGCTTCGACAGATATGGCTACACCTTC
TRBJ2-1 . 17 . TRBV9 CASSASTRSRVGDEQFF TGTGCCAGCAGCGCTTCGACCCGGTCTAGGGTTGGAGATGAGCAGTTCTTC
TRBJ2-7 TRBD2 15 . TRBV18 CASSDIAGEVYEQYF TGTGCCAGCTCAGATATAGCGGGAGAGGTCTACGAGCAGTACTTC
TRBJ2-7 TRBD1 15 . TRBV7-7 CASSLGGTGSYEQYF TGTGCCAGCAGCTTGGGCGGGACAGGTAGCTACGAGCAGTACTTC
TRBJ2-1 . 14 . TRBV12-5 CASAWGSNYNEQFF TGTGCTAGTGCCTGGGGTAGCAACTACAATGAGCAGTTCTTC
TRBJ1-1 TRBD1 12 . TRBV19 CASRQGNAEAFF TGTGCCAGTAGACAGGGGAACGCTGAAGCTTTCTTT
TRBJ2-5 . 14 . TRBV18 CASSLYTRQETQYF TGTGCCAGCTCACTTTACACCCGCCAAGAGACCCAGTACTTC
TRBJ2-5 TRBD2 15 . TRBV30 CAWSLETLSGETQYF TGTGCCTGGAGTCTGGAGACTCTTAGCGGGGAGACCCAGTACTTC
TRBJ2-3 TRBD2 16 few TRBV19 CASREGVRGRTDTQYF TGTGCCAGTAGGGAGGGAGTTCGCGGGAGGACAGATACGCAGTATTTT
TRBJ2-1 TRBD1 15 . TRBV19 CATEPGDRDHNEQFF TGTGCCACTGAACCCGGGGACAGGGATCACAATGAGCAGTTCTTC
TRBJ1-3 . 16 . TRBV19 CASSPTLTVSGNTIYF TGTGCCAGTAGTCCGACCCTGACAGTCTCTGGAAACACCATATATTTT
TRBJ1-3 TRBD1 15 few TRBV11-3 CASSQLQGKGNTIYF TGTGCCAGCAGCCAATTACAGGGGAAAGGAAACACCATATATTTT
TRBJ2-7 . 14 medium-sized TRBV6-8 CASSYLGFGTEQYF TGTGCCAGCAGTTACCTTGGATTCGGCACCGAGCAGTACTTC
TRBJ2-5 . 15 . TRBV6-8 CASSPTPGGEETQYF TGTGCCAGCAGTCCCACCCCCGGCGGAGAAGAGACCCAGTACTTC